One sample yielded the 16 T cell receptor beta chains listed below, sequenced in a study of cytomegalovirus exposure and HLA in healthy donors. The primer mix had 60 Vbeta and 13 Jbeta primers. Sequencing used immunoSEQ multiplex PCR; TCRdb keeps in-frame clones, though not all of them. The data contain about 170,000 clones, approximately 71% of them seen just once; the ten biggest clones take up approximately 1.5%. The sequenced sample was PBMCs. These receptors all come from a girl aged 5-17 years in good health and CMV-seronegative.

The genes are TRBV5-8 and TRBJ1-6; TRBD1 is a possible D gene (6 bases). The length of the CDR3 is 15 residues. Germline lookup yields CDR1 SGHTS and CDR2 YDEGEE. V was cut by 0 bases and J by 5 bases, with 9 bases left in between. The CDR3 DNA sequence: TGTGCCAGCAGCTTGGCAGGGACACATAATTCACCCCTCCACTTT. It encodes CASSLAGTHNSPLHF.

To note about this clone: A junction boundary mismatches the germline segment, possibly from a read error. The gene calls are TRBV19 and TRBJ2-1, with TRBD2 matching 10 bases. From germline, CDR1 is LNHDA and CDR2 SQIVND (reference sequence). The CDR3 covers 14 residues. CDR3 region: CASSIPAGGPERLF. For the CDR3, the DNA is TGTGCCAGTAGTATCCCAGCGGGGGGGCCAGAGCGGCTCTTC.

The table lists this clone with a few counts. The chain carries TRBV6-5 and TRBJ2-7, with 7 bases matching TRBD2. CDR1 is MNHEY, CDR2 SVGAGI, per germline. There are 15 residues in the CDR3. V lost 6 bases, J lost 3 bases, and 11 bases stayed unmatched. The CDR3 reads CASRGEGIAGYEQYF. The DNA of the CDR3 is TGTGCCAGCAGGGGGGAAGGGATAGCGGGCTACGAGCAGTACTTC.

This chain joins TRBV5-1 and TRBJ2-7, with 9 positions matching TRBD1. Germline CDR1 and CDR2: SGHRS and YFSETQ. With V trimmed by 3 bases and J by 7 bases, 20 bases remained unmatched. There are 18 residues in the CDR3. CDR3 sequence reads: CASSSVPGQGRSSREQYF. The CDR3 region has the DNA TGCGCCAGCAGCTCCGTCCCGGGACAGGGCCGGTCGTCTAGAGAGCAGTACTTC. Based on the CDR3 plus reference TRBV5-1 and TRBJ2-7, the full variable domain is KAGVTQTPRYLIKTRGQQVTLSCSPISGHRSVSWYQQTPGQGLQFLFEYFSETQRNKGNFPGRFSGRQFSNSRSEMNVSTLELGDSALYLCASSSVPGQGRSSREQYFGPGTRLTVT.

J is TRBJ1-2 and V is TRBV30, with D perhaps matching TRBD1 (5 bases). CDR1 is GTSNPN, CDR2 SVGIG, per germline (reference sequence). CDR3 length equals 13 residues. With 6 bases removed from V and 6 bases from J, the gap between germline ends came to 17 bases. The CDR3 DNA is TGTGCCTGCTCGGGGGAAAGGTCCCATGGCTACACCTTC. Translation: CACSGERSHGYTF.

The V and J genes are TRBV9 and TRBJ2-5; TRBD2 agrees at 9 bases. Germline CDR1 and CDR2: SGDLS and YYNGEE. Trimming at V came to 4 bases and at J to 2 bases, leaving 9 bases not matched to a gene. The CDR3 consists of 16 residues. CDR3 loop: CASSRTTSGVQETQYF. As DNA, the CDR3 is TGTGCCAGCAGCAGGACGACTAGCGGAGTTCAAGAGACCCAGTACTTC.

Here the CDR3 DNA reads TGTGCCAGCAGCCCGCTGGGAGGAAGGAACTATGGCTACACCTTC. This encodes CASSPLGGRNYGYTF. This rearrangement joins TRBV11-2 to TRBJ1-2; D ambiguous. CDR1 and CDR2 from the germline V gene are SGHAT and FQNNGV. The V and J ends lost 5 bases and 2 bases respectively, with 15 bases between them. The CDR3 has 15 amino acids. Supplemented by reference TRBV11-2 and TRBJ1-2, the full variable domain reads EAGVAQSPRYKIIEKRQSVAFWCNPISGHATLYWYQQILGQGPKLLIQFQNNGVVDDSQLPKDRFSAERLKGVDSTLKIQPAKLEDSAVYLCASSPLGGRNYGYTFGSGTRLTVV.

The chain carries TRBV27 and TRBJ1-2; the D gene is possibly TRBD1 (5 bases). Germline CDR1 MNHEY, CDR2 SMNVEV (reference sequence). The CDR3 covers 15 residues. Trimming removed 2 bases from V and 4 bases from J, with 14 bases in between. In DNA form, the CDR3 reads TGTGCCAGCAGTTTAATCCACCGCCAGGGCTATGGCTACACCTTC. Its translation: CASSLIHRQGYGYTF.

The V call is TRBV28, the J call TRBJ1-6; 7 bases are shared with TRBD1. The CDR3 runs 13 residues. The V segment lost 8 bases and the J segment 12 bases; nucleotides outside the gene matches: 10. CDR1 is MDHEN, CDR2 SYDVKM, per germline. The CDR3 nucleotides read TGTGCCAGCGCAACCGGGCAGGGGGGACCCCTCCACTTT. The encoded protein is CASATGQGGPLHF.

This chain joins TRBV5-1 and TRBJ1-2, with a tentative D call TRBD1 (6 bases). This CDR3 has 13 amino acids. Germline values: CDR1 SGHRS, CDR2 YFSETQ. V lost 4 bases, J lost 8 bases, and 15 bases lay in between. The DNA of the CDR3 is TGCGCCAGCAGCCCCGACACCCAGGGGGGCTACACCTTC. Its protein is CASSPDTQGGYTF. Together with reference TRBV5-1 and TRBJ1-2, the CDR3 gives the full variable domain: KAGVTQTPRYLIKTRGQQVTLSCSPISGHRSVSWYQQTPGQGLQFLFEYFSETQRNKGNFPGRFSGRQFSNSRSEMNVSTLELGDSALYLCASSPDTQGGYTFGSGTRLTVV.

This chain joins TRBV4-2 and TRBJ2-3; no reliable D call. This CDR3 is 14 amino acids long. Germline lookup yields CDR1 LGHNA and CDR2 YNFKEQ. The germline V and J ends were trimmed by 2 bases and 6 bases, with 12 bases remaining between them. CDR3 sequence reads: CASSQPLYEDTQYF. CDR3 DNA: TGTGCCAGCAGCCAACCCCTTTATGAGGATACGCAGTATTTT.

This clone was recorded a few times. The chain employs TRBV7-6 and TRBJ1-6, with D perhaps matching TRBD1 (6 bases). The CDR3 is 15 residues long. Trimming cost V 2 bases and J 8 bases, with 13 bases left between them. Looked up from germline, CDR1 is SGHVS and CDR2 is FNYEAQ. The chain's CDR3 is CASSLTRGLDSPLHF. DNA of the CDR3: TGTGCCAGCAGCTTAACCAGGGGATTGGATTCACCCCTCCACTTT. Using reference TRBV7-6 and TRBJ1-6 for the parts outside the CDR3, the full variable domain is GAGVSQSPRYKVTKRGQDVALRCDPISGHVSLYWYRQALGQGPEFLTYFNYEAQQDKSGLPNDRFSAERPEGSISTLTIQRTEQRDSAMYRCASSLTRGLDSPLHFGNGTRLTVT.

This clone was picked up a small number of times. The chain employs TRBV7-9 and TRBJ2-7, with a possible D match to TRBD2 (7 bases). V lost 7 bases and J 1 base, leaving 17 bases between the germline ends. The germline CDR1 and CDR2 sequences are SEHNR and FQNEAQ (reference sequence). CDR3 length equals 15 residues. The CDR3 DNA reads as TGTGCCAGCACCGGGGGGCTTGGGTGGTCCTACGAGCAGTACTTC. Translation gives CASTGGLGWSYEQYF. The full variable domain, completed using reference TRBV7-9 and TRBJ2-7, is DTGVSQNPRHKITKRGQNVTFRCDPISEHNRLYWYRQTLGQGPEFLTYFQNEAQLEKSRLLSDRFSAERPKGSFSTLEIQRTEQGDSAMYLCASTGGLGWSYEQYFGPGTRLTVT.

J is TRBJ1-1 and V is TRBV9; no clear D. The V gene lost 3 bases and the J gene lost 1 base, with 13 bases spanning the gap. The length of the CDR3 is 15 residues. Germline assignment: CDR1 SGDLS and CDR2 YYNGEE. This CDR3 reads CASSDPVSGNTEAFF. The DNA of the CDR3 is TGTGCCAGCAGCGACCCGGTGAGTGGGAACACTGAAGCTTTCTTT.

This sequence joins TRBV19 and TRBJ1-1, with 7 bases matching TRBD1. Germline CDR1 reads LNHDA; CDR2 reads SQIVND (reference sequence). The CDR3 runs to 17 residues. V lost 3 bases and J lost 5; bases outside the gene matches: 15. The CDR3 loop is CASSIYGKGARGTEAFF. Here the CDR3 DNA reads TGTGCCAGTAGTATTTATGGGAAGGGGGCACGGGGGACTGAAGCTTTCTTT.

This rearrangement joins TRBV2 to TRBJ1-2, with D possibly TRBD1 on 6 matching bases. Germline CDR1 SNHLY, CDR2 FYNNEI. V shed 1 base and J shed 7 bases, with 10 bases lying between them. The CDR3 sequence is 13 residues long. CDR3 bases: TGTGCCAGCAGTGAAGGGACAGAAGGTGGCTACACCTTC. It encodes CASSEGTEGGYTF. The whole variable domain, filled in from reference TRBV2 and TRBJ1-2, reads EPEVTQTPSHQVTQMGQEVILRCVPISNHLYFYWYRQILGQKVEFLVSFYNNEISEKSEIFDDQFSVERPDGSNFTLKIRSTKLEDSAMYFCASSEGTEGGYTFGSGTRLTVV.